This T cell receptor (beta chain) was identified in a study of shared T cell receptors in the human thymus. The protocol was immunoSEQ multiplex PCR, while the TCRdb copy is restricted to in-frame clones and leaves out a portion. The table lists 500,000 to 550,000 clones, roughly 74% of them singletons. The sample also formed part of further work on human thymus T cells. From that report: Immunologically healthy infants in Finland undergoing congenital heart defect surgery were the donors. Resections removed during corrective heart surgery provided the thymus tissue used. Across thymic and blood repertoires, the usage of V and J genes appeared to be biased. Thymic repertoires overlap heavily among unrelated individuals, related research has reported.

This TCR was recovered from a boy younger than two with a congenital heart defect. The sample was thymocytes.

The CDR3 protein is CASDMLESSTDEQFF. CDR3 DNA: TGTGCCAGCGATATGCTAGAATCCTCCACCGATGAGCAGTTCTTC. This sequence joins TRBV5-8 and TRBJ2-1, with unresolved D. CDR1 SGHTS and CDR2 YDEGEE come from the germline V gene. V was shortened by 7 bases and J by 8 bases, with 22 bases between the two germline ends. The CDR3 consists of 15 residues.